A selection of T cell receptor beta chains follows, all from one sample in a study of blood T cell repertoires in COVID-19. Sequenced by immunoSEQ multiplex PCR; TCRdb stores in-frame clones only, minus some. The sample has 25,000 to 40,000 clones, roughly 84% seen once; the top ten hold around 15%. Sequencing was done on a sample of peripheral blood. The receptors were sampled from a man aged 55 to 69 with active COVID-19. CDR3s leave out the opening cysteine and the closing phenylalanine or tryptophan. Fields, in order: V gene, J gene, D gene, CDR3 length, CDR3 protein. The D gene is left open where the match is weak.

v_call: TRBV15
j_call: TRBJ1-6
d_call: NA
cdr3_length: 11
cdr3_aa: ATSMDRNSPLH

v_call: TRBV25-1
j_call: TRBJ1-3
d_call: TRBD1
cdr3_length: 13
cdr3_aa: ASTGQGITGNTIY

v_call: TRBV5-1
j_call: TRBJ2-3
d_call: NA
cdr3_length: 13
cdr3_aa: ASSLGRARTDTQY

v_call: TRBV6-2/TRBV6-3
j_call: TRBJ2-1
d_call: TRBD2
cdr3_length: 16
cdr3_aa: ASSYPPVKRGSVDEQF

v_call: TRBV7-2
j_call: TRBJ2-7
d_call: TRBD1
cdr3_length: 13
cdr3_aa: ASSLDRDVFHEQY

v_call: TRBV5-4
j_call: TRBJ2-3
d_call: NA
cdr3_length: 10
cdr3_aa: ASSLRGDTQY

v_call: TRBV6-2/TRBV6-3
j_call: TRBJ2-1
d_call: TRBD1
cdr3_length: 13
cdr3_aa: ASSYSGSRGNEQF

v_call: TRBV6-5
j_call: TRBJ1-6
d_call: NA
cdr3_length: 10
cdr3_aa: ASRRARDTLH

v_call: TRBV10-3
j_call: TRBJ1-5
d_call: NA
cdr3_length: 12
cdr3_aa: AIRGHGGGQPQH

v_call: TRBV6-2/TRBV6-3
j_call: TRBJ2-1
d_call: NA
cdr3_length: 14
cdr3_aa: ASSWGKRLWGNEQF

v_call: TRBV19
j_call: TRBJ2-5
d_call: NA
cdr3_length: 11
cdr3_aa: ASSIDSQETQY

v_call: TRBV15
j_call: TRBJ2-1
d_call: NA
cdr3_length: 17
cdr3_aa: ATSREEGGEYSSYNEQF

v_call: TRBV7-3
j_call: TRBJ2-1
d_call: NA
cdr3_length: 13
cdr3_aa: ASSRGGGKYNEQF

v_call: TRBV7-9
j_call: TRBJ1-1
d_call: NA
cdr3_length: 13
cdr3_aa: ASSLSDAVYAEAF

v_call: TRBV5-4
j_call: TRBJ1-1
d_call: NA
cdr3_length: 14
cdr3_aa: ASSLARGAGNTEAF

v_call: TRBV7-2
j_call: TRBJ1-1
d_call: NA
cdr3_length: 12
cdr3_aa: ASSLGPGNTEAF

v_call: TRBV20-1
j_call: TRBJ1-4
d_call: NA
cdr3_length: 11
cdr3_aa: SASVFELAKLF

v_call: TRBV27
j_call: TRBJ2-1
d_call: TRBD2
cdr3_length: 14
cdr3_aa: ASSFPTSGRPNEQF

v_call: TRBV4-1
j_call: TRBJ2-1
d_call: TRBD2
cdr3_length: 14
cdr3_aa: ASSQRWLAGLYEQF

v_call: TRBV4-2
j_call: TRBJ1-3
d_call: NA
cdr3_length: 13
cdr3_aa: ASSQEEGGSGTIY

v_call: TRBV11-2
j_call: TRBJ1-4
d_call: TRBD1
cdr3_length: 13
cdr3_aa: ASSSGTGRNEKLF

v_call: TRBV18
j_call: TRBJ2-7
d_call: TRBD2
cdr3_length: 10
cdr3_aa: ASSPGTTEQY

v_call: TRBV2
j_call: TRBJ2-2
d_call: NA
cdr3_length: 9
cdr3_aa: ASEESGELF

v_call: TRBV18
j_call: TRBJ2-5
d_call: NA
cdr3_length: 11
cdr3_aa: ASSPQGQETQY

v_call: TRBV6-4
j_call: TRBJ2-6
d_call: TRBD1
cdr3_length: 13
cdr3_aa: ASSDDRAGANVLT

v_call: TRBV7-8
j_call: TRBJ2-3
d_call: NA
cdr3_length: 14
cdr3_aa: ASSPHSSVGTDTQY

v_call: TRBV10-3
j_call: TRBJ2-5
d_call: TRBD2
cdr3_length: 12
cdr3_aa: ATSERNGRETQY

v_call: TRBV7-7
j_call: TRBJ2-5
d_call: TRBD2
cdr3_length: 14
cdr3_aa: ASSLTPGRGVETQY

v_call: TRBV29-1
j_call: TRBJ1-2
d_call: NA
cdr3_length: 11
cdr3_aa: SVTTQIGGGYT

v_call: TRBV14
j_call: TRBJ2-5
d_call: NA
cdr3_length: 11
cdr3_aa: ASSARDWGTQY

v_call: TRBV7-2
j_call: TRBJ2-2
d_call: TRBD1
cdr3_length: 14
cdr3_aa: ASSSRGGQGYGELF

v_call: TRBV6-5
j_call: TRBJ2-7
d_call: NA
cdr3_length: 13
cdr3_aa: ASNQGSLNSYEQY

v_call: TRBV10-3
j_call: TRBJ2-1
d_call: NA
cdr3_length: 13
cdr3_aa: AISEGQRSSNEQF

v_call: TRBV9
j_call: TRBJ1-2
d_call: TRBD1
cdr3_length: 13
cdr3_aa: ASSVGTGGNYGYT

v_call: TRBV9
j_call: TRBJ2-1
d_call: NA
cdr3_length: 14
cdr3_aa: ASSDQLSGRGDEQF

v_call: TRBV2
j_call: TRBJ2-3
d_call: NA
cdr3_length: 11
cdr3_aa: ASVLGGTDTQY

v_call: TRBV7-2
j_call: TRBJ2-7
d_call: NA
cdr3_length: 9
cdr3_aa: ASSLREVWY

v_call: TRBV7-2
j_call: TRBJ2-1
d_call: NA
cdr3_length: 11
cdr3_aa: ASSQFMWNEQF

v_call: TRBV7-9
j_call: TRBJ2-1
d_call: TRBD2
cdr3_length: 15
cdr3_aa: ASSLSASGGPRNEQF

v_call: TRBV7-2
j_call: TRBJ2-1
d_call: NA
cdr3_length: 15
cdr3_aa: ASSRPGGGRAGNEQF

v_call: TRBV5-5
j_call: TRBJ1-1
d_call: NA
cdr3_length: 11
cdr3_aa: ASRQEGNTEAF

v_call: TRBV6-4
j_call: TRBJ1-1
d_call: NA
cdr3_length: 12
cdr3_aa: ASSSTQGNTEAF

v_call: TRBV9
j_call: TRBJ2-1
d_call: TRBD2
cdr3_length: 14
cdr3_aa: ASSVGWAGEANEQF

v_call: TRBV30
j_call: TRBJ2-6
d_call: NA
cdr3_length: 11
cdr3_aa: ALGYSGANVLT